This record concerns one T cell receptor beta chain sequence. Its antigen is not known. The data originate from a study of shared clonotypes between healthy human individuals. Assay used: immunoSEQ multiplex PCR; TCRdb lists only in-frame clones, some missing. Seen here are about 510,000 clones, 79% observed once, and the top ten hold 10% to 15%. Whole-study findings and limits: Measured sharing among donors was expected to vary with sequencing depth. Sampling was confined to blood; repertoires within tissues likely differ.

Trimming left V 2 bases short and J 3 bases short, with 11 bases between. Germline CDR1 and CDR2: MDHEN and SYDVKM. CDR3 size: 14 residues. When samples were unsorted, tens of millions of PBMCs were used for genomic DNA. Sequenced: PBMCs. The chain carries TRBV28 and TRBJ2-7; D remains unclear. The TCR comes from a woman aged 40 to 55 in good health. Some clones in this sample may be carry-over from other donors' samples. The CDR3 nucleotides read TGTGCCAGCAGTTTAGACAACAGTCTCTACGAGCAGTACTTC. Translation gives CASSLDNSLYEQYF.